The sequence of this T cell receptor (beta chain) was determined in a study of blood T cell repertoires in COVID-19. Sequencing was performed with immunoSEQ multiplex PCR; in TCRdb, only in-frame clones are kept and a portion is missing. This table has 200,000 or so clones, under 90% appearing once. Exposed enrollees encountered a COVID-19 case at some point within 2 weeks before study entry. This CDR3 has 16 amino acids. With 1 base clipped from V and 5 bases from J, the junction kept 9 bases outside the gene matches. Germline CDR1 reads SGHKS; CDR2 reads YYEKEE (reference sequence). This TCR was sampled from a woman in her fifties or sixties who had been exposed to COVID-19. The rearrangement joins TRBV5-5 to TRBJ2-3; 8 bases agree with TRBD1. The source material was PBMCs or T cells enriched from blood (not recorded which). CDR3 coding DNA: TGTGCCAGCAGCTTGTTTGGACAGGGCTCGGTAGATACGCAGTATTTT. This gives the protein CASSLFGQGSVDTQYF.